This T cell receptor beta chain was profiled in a study of spatial heterogeneity in lung cancer. Study-level information: A consistent excess of beta-chain over alpha-chain sequences was detected. Study-wide findings and caveats: Tumoral mutation counts were tracked by counts of expanded intratumoral alpha and beta TCRs.

One entry per CDR3 protein, called by TCRdb with MiXCR from the 5' RACE reads. The data contain 15,000 to 20,000 distinct CDR3 sequences, 6.2% of them singletons. The germline V and J ends were trimmed by 3 bases and 6 bases, with 6 bases remaining between them. Germline CDR1 and CDR2: MDHEN and SYDVKM. The CDR3 runs 11 residues. The time point here: sample taken at primary tumor resection. Whole RNA came from tumor, nontumor lung or frozen PBMC and was sequenced without being sorted. This clonotype was observed many times. Its antigen remains unknown. The library was prepared for alpha chains; this beta chain is a stray read, so its frequency means little.

The chain links TRBV28 to TRBJ2-7; D unclear. The receptor comes from a male donor with early-stage non-small cell lung cancer. Sequencing was performed on lung tumor tissue, taken at surgery. CDR3 DNA sequence: TGTGCCAGCAGTTTGACGCGCGAGCAGTACTTC. The encoded protein is CASSLTREQYF.